The next 3 T cell receptor beta chains were all read from a single sample in a study of T cells in localized non-small cell lung cancer. The table came from immunoSEQ multiplex PCR; TCRdb's copy has only in-frame clones and leaves some out. Of about 22,000 clones in the sample, approximately 86% were seen once. The sample was PBMCs, taken before any cancer treatment. These receptors all stem from a man aged 35-75 years with stage II squamous cell lung carcinoma.

The V call is TRBV7-2, the J call TRBJ1-1; 10 bases are shared with TRBD1. The CDR3 covers 16 residues. V gave up 3 bases and J gave up 4 bases; unmatched junction bases: 8. Germline values: CDR1 SGHTA, CDR2 FQGNSA. The CDR3 DNA reads as TGTGCCAGCAGCTTCCGGCGGGACAGGGGAAGCACTGAAGCTTTCTTT. It encodes CASSFRRDRGSTEAFF.

V and J are TRBV11-2 and TRBJ2-7, with 9 bases aligning to TRBD1. CDR1 SGHAT and CDR2 FQNNGV come from the germline V gene. This CDR3 contains 13 residues. With V trimmed by 4 bases and J by 5 bases, 3 bases remained unmatched. The CDR3 reads CASSSGQGNEQYF. The CDR3 bases are TGTGCCAGCAGCTCAGGACAGGGGAACGAGCAGTACTTC.

This clone was counted a single time. This chain joins TRBV6-5 and TRBJ1-5, with a weak D call TRBD1 (5 bases). Deletions cut 2 bases from V and 7 bases from J, with 9 bases between. The CDR3 length is 13 residues. Germline CDR1 MNHEY, CDR2 SVGAGI. CDR3 DNA sequence: TGTGCCAGCAGTTACAGGGGTGGGCAGCCCCAGCATTTT. As protein: CASSYRGGQPQHF.